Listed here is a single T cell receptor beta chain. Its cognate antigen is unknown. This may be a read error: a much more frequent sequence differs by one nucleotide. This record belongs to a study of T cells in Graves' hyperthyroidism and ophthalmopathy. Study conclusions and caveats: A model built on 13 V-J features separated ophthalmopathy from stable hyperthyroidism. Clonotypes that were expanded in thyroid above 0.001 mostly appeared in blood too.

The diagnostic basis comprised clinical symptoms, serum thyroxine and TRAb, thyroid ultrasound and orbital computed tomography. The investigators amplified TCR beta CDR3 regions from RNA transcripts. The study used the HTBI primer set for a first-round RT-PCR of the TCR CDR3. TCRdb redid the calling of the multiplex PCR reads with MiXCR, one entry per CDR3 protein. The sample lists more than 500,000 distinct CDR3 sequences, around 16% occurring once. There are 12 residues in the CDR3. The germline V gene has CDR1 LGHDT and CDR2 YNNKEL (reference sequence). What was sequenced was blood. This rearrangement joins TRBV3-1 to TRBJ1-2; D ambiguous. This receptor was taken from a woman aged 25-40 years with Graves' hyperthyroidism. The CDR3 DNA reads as TGTGCCAGCTGCCAAGCAGTAAATGGCTACACCTTC. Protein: CASCQAVNGYTF.